This TCR beta chain was found in a study of blood T cell repertoires in COVID-19. Data came from immunoSEQ multiplex PCR; TCRdb stores just in-frame clones and leaves some out. The data show about 300,000 clones, roughly 87% seen once. Germline CDR1 reads LGHNA; CDR2 reads YNFKEQ. V was cut by 1 base and J by 2 bases, with 15 bases left in between. This CDR3 region has 18 residues. Sample: peripheral blood. The chain recombines TRBV4-2 with TRBJ1-6; the D gene is possibly TRBD1 (5 bases). This clonotype originated in a young man with active or convalescent COVID-19. The CDR3: CASSQGGGGSTYNSPLHF. CDR3 bases: TGTGCCAGCAGCCAAGGCGGCGGGGGAAGCACCTATAATTCACCCCTCCACTTT.